What follows is one TCR beta chain and its context. Antigen specificity is unknown. This record comes from a study of OX40 agonist ivuxolimab in advanced cancers. Study at large: As their treatment, patients were administered ivuxolimab, an agonistic anti-OX40 (CD134) antibody. The dose-escalation cohort was approximately 80% male, with a mean age of about 56 years, ranging about 20 to 85.

General study points: Among T cells, CD8+ cells averaged more expanded clones than CD4+ cells. Among patients with partial responses at 0.1-3.0 mg/kg, clonal expansion was among the lowest.

Trimming at V came to 3 bases and at J to 0 bases, leaving 11 bases not matched to a gene. The CDR3 totals 18 residues. In germline, CDR1 is SGHNT, CDR2 YENEEA. Profiling relied on immunoSEQ multiplex PCR, and the TCRdb table lists in-frame clones only, not all of them. The table shows 42,000 or so clones, with 81% occurring only once. The chain links TRBV11-3 to TRBJ2-3; 8 bases are a match to TRBD2. This receptor was taken from an adult with an advanced solid tumor such as melanoma, head and neck, liver or kidney cancer. The sample in question was CD4+ or CD8+ T cells sorted from blood, obtained in a trial of the OX40 agonist ivuxolimab. The CDR3 is CASSFLRGGSGSTDTQYF. Here the CDR3 DNA reads TGTGCCAGCAGCTTTCTCCGGGGGGGTAGCGGGAGCACAGATACGCAGTATTTT.